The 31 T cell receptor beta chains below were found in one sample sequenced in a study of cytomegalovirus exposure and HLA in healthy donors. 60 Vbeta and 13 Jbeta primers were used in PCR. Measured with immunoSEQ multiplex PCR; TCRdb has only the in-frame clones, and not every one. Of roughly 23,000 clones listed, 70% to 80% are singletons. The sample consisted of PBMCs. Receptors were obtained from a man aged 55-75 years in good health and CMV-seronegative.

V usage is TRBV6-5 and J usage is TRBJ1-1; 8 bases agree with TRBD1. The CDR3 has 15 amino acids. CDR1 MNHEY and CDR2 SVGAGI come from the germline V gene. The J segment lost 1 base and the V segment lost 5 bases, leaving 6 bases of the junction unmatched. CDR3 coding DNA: TGTGCCAGCAGTGCGGTGACAGGGGCGAACACTGAAGCTTTCTTT. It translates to CASSAVTGANTEAFF.

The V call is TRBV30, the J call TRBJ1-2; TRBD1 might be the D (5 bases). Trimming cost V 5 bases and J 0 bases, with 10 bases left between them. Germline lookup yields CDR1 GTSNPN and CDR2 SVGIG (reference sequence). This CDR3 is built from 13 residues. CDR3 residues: CAWETAANYGYTF. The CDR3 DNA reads TGTGCCTGGGAGACAGCAGCTAACTATGGCTACACCTTC.

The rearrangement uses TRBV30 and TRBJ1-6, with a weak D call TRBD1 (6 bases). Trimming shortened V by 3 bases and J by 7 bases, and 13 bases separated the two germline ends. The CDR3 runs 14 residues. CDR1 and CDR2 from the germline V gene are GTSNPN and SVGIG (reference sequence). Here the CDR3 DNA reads TGTGCCTGGAGGCCGGACAGCGGCAATTCACCCCTCCACTTT. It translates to CAWRPDSGNSPLHF.

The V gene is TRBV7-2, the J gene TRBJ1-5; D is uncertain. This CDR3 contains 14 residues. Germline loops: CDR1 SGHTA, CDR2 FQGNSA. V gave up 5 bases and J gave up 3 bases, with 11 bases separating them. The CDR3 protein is CASSIPGINQPQHF. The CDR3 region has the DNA TGTGCCAGCAGCATCCCCGGGATCAATCAGCCCCAGCATTTT.

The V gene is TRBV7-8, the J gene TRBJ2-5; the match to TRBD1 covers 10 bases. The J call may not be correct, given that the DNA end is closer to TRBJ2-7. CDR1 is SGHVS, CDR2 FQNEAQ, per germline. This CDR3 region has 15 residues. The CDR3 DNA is TGTGCCAGCAGACCCGACAGGGGGCGCTCCTACGAGCAGTACTTC. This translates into CASRPDRGRSYEQYF.

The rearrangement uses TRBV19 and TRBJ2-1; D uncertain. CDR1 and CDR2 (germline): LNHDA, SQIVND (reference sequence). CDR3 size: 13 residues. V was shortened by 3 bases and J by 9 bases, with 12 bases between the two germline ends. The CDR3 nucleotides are TGTGCCAGTAGTATTAGCATTGGATGTGAGCAGTTCTTC. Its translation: CASSISIGCEQFF.

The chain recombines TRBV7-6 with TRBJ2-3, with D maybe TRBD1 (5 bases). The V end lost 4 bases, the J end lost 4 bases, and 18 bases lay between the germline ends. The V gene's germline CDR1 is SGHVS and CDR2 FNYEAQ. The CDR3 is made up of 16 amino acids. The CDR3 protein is CASSSPRHDSSDTQYF. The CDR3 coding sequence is TGTGCCAGCAGCTCGCCACGGCACGACAGCTCAGATACGCAGTATTTT.

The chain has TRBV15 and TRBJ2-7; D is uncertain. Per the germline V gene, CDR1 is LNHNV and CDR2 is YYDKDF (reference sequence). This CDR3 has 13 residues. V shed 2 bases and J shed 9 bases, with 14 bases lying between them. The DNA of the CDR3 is TGTGCCACCAGCAGAACCGCCCGAACTGGGCAGTACTTC. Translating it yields CATSRTARTGQYF.

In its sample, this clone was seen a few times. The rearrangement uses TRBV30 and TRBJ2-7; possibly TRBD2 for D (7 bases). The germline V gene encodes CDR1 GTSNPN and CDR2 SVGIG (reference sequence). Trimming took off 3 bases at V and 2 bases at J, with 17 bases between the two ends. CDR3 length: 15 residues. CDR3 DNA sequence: TGTGCCTGGAGCCGGCTGGGGGGGCCGACCTACGAGCAGTACTTC. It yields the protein CAWSRLGGPTYEQYF.

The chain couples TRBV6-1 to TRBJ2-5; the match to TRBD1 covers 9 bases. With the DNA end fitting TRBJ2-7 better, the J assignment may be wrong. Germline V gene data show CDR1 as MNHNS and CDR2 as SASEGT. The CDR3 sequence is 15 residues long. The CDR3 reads CASSRQGGRSSEQYF. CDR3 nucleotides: TGTGCCAGCAGTAGACAGGGGGGGCGTTCGAGCGAGCAGTACTTC.

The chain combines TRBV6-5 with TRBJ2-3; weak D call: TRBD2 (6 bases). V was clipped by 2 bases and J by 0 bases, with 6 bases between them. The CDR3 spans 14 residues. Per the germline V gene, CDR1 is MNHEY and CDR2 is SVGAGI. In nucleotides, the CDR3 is TGTGCCAGCAGTTACGCGGGGAGCACAGATACGCAGTATTTT. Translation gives CASSYAGSTDTQYF.

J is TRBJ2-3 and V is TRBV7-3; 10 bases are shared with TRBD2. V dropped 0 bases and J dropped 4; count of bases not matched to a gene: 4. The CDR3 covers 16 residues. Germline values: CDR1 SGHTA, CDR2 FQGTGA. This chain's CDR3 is CASSLTPSGGPDTQYF. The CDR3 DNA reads TGTGCCAGCAGCTTAACCCCTAGCGGGGGCCCAGATACGCAGTATTTT.

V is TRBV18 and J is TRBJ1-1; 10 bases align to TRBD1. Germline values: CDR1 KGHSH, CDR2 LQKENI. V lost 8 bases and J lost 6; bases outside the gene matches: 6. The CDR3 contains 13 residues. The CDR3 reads CASRDRGLSEAFF. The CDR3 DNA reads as TGTGCCAGCCGGGACAGGGGATTATCTGAAGCTTTCTTT.

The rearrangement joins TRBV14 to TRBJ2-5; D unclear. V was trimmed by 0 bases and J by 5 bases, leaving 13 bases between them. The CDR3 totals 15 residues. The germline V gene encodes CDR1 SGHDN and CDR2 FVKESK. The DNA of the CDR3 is TGTGCCAGCAGCCAAGATTACAGTAAACATGAGACCCAGTACTTC. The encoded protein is CASSQDYSKHETQYF. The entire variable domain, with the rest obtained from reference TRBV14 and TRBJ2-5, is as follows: EAGVTQFPSHSVIEKGQTVTLRCDPISGHDNLYWYRRVMGKEIKFLLHFVKESKQDESGMPNNRFLAERTGGTYSTLKVQPAELEDSGVYFCASSQDYSKHETQYFGPGTRLLVL.

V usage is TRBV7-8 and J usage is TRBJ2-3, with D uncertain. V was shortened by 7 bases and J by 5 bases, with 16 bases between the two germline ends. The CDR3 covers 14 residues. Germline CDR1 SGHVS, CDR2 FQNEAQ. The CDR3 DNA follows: TGTGCCAGCAACCACCCTGGTAGAGGAGATACGCAGTATTTT. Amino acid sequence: CASNHPGRGDTQYF.

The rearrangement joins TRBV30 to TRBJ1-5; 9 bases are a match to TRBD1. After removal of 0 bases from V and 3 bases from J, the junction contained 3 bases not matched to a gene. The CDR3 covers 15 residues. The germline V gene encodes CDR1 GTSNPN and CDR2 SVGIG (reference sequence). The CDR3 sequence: CAWSVGQGVNQPQHF. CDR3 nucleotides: TGTGCCTGGAGTGTGGGACAGGGCGTCAATCAGCCCCAGCATTTT.

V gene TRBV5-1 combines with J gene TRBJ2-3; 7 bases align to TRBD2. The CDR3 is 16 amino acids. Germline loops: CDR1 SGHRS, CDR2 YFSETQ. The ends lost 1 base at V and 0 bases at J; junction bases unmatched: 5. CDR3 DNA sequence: TGCGCCAGCAGCTTGTCTAGCGGAATTAGCACAGATACGCAGTATTTT. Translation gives CASSLSSGISTDTQYF.

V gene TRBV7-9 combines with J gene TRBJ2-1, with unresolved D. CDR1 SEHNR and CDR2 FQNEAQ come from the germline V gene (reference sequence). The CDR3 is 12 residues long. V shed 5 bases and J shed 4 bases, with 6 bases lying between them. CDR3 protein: CASSDIYNEQFF. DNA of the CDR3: TGTGCCAGCAGCGACATTTACAATGAGCAGTTCTTC.

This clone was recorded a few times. The DNA of the CDR3 is TGTGCCAGCAGTGACCTCTGGGGACAGGGGGCAGATACGCAGTATTTT. It codes for CASSDLWGQGADTQYF. The V call is TRBV6-4, the J call TRBJ2-3; TRBD1 matches 11 bases. The CDR3 has 16 residues. Trimming cost V 2 bases and J 4 bases; bases outside gene matches: 5. Per germline, CDR1 MRHNA and CDR2 SNTAGT.

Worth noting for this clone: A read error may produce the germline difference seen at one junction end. This CDR3 reads CASSLALSGTSGGEAQYF. The CDR3 DNA is TGTGCCAGCAGCTTAGCGCTATCCGGGACTAGCGGGGGAGAGGCCCAGTACTTC. The chain joins TRBV7-9 to TRBJ2-5; 14 nucleotides agree with TRBD2. The CDR3 is 18 residues long. Germline-derived CDR1 and CDR2 are SEHNR and FQNEAQ (reference sequence). Complete variable domain (other parts from reference TRBV7-9 and TRBJ2-5): DTGVSQNPRHKITKRGQNVTFRCDPISEHNRLYWYRQTLGQGPEFLTYFQNEAQLEKSRLLSDRFSAERPKGSFSTLEIQRTEQGDSAMYLCASSLALSGTSGGEAQYFGPGTRLLVL.

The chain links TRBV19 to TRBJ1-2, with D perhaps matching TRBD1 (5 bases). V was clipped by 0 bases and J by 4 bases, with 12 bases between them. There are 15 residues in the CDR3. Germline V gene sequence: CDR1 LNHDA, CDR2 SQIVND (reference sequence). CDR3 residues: CASSIDLRGVYGYTF. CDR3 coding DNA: TGTGCCAGTAGTATAGATCTTCGGGGGGTCTATGGCTACACCTTC.

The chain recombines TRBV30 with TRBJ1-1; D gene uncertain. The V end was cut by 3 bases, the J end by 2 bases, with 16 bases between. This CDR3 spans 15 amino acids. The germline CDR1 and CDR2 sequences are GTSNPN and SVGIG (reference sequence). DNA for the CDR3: TGTGCCTGGAGCGTACCGTCGGGGTTTAACACTGAAGCTTTCTTT. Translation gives CAWSVPSGFNTEAFF.

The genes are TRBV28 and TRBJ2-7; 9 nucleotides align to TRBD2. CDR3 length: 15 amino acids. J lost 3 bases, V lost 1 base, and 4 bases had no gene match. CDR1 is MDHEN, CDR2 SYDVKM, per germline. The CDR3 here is CASSLYGSGSYEQYF. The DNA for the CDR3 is TGTGCCAGCAGTTTATACGGTAGCGGGAGCTACGAGCAGTACTTC.

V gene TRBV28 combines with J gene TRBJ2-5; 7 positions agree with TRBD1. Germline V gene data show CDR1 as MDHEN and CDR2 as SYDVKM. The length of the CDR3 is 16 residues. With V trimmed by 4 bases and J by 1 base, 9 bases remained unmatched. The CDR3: CASSSTGTVLQETQYF. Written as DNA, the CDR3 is TGTGCCAGCAGTTCCACCGGGACAGTGCTCCAAGAGACCCAGTACTTC.

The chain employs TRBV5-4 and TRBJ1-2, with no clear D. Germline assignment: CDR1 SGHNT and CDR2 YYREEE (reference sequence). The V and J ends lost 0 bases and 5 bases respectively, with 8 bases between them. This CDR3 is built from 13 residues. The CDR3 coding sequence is TGTGCCAGCAGCTTGGGTTCTGTATATGGCTACACCTTC. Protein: CASSLGSVYGYTF.

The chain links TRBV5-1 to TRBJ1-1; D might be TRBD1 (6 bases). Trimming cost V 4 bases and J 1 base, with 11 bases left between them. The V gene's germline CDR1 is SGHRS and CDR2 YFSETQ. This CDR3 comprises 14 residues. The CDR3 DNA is TGCGCCAGCAGCCGGGGACACACGAACACTGAAGCTTTCTTT. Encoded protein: CASSRGHTNTEAFF.

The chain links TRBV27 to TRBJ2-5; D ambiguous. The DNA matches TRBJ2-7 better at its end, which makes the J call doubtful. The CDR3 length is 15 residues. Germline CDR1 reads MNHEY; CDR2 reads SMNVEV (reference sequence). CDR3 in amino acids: CASSLRVVDLYEQYF. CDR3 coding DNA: TGTGCCAGCAGTTTACGGGTCGTTGATTTGTACGAGCAGTACTTC.

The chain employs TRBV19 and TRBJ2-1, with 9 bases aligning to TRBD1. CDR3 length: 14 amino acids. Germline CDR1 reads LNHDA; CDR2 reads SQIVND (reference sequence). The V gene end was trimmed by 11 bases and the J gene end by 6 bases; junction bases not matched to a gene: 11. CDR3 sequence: CASLAGQGVNEQFF. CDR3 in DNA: TGTGCCTCCCTCGCGGGACAGGGAGTCAATGAGCAGTTCTTC.

The CDR3 spells CACAQGAIGNTIYF. The CDR3 DNA reads TGTGCCTGCGCACAGGGGGCCATTGGAAACACCATATATTTT. The chain carries TRBV30 and TRBJ1-3; the match to TRBD1 covers 9 bases. Trimming at V came to 6 bases and at J to 3 bases, leaving 6 bases not matched to a gene. This CDR3 comprises 14 residues. Germline-derived CDR1 and CDR2 are GTSNPN and SVGIG (reference sequence).

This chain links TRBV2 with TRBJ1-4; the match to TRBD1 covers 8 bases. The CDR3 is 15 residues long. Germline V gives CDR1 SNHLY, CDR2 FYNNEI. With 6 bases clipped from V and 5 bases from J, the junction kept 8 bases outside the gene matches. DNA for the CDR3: TGTGCCAGCAGACTATCGGGACAGGAAAATGAAAAACTGTTTTTT. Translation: CASRLSGQENEKLFF.

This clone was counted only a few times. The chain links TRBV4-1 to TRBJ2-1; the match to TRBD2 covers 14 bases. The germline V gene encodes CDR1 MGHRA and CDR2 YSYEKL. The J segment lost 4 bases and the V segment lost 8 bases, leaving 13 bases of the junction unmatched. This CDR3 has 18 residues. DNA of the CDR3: TGCGCCAGCCGGTTATTTTGGACTAGCGGGAGGAATTACAATGAGCAGTTCTTC. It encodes CASRLFWTSGRNYNEQFF.